These 12 T cell receptor beta chains came from one sample sequenced in a study of control samples from healthy donors and cancer patients. Only in-frame clones appear in the TCRdb table, and some are missing; sequencing was by immunoSEQ multiplex PCR. The table shows 95,000 to 120,000 clones, with roughly 79% occurring only once. Material: blood. The receptor source for this set is a man aged 18 to 29 in good health.

The chain has TRBV18 and TRBJ1-5; no definite D call. CDR1 and CDR2 from the germline V gene are KGHSH and LQKENI. Between the trimmed V and J ends, which lost 3 bases and 1 base, there was a span of 13 bases. The CDR3 extends over 16 amino acids. DNA of the CDR3: TGTGCCAGCTCACCGTCCGCCCAAGGGAGCAATCAGCCCCAGCATTTT. It encodes CASSPSAQGSNQPQHF.

Many counts were recorded for this clone. The chain employs TRBV11-2 and TRBJ1-1; D perhaps matches TRBD1 (6 bases). V lost 5 bases to trimming and J lost 0 bases, with 16 bases between them. From germline, CDR1 is SGHAT and CDR2 FQNNGV. This CDR3 has 16 residues. The CDR3 DNA follows: TGTGCCAGCAGCCCTAGGAGGGGGGCATTGAACACTGAAGCTTTCTTT. Protein sequence: CASSPRRGALNTEAFF.

The chain carries TRBV6-5 and TRBJ1-4, with D hard to call. This CDR3 spans 13 amino acids. Per germline, CDR1 MNHEY and CDR2 SVGAGI. V shed 8 bases and J shed 5 bases, with 12 bases lying between them. The DNA for the CDR3 is TGTGCCAGCGGAGGGATGGTGAATGAAAAACTGTTTTTT. Protein sequence: CASGGMVNEKLFF.

As concerns this clone: Different DNA sequences within this sample yield the same CDR3. The gene calls are TRBV10-2 and TRBJ2-7, with a tentative D call TRBD1 (6 bases). CDR3 size: 12 residues. V was pared by 6 bases and J by 7 bases, with 13 bases between. Germline CDR1 WSHSY, CDR2 SAAADI. The CDR3 nucleotides read TGCGCCAGCAGGGACAGCTTCTATGAGCAGTACGTC. It translates to CASRDSFYEQYV.

The chain recombines TRBV24-1 with TRBJ2-5; D is perhaps TRBD1 or TRBD2 (5 bases each). The CDR3 runs to 14 residues. V gave up 5 bases and J gave up 4 bases, with 13 bases separating them. CDR1 and CDR2 from the germline V gene are KGHDR and SFDVKD. CDR3 sequence (DNA): TGTGCCACCAGTGGGGCCGGGGCTGGAGAGACCCAGTACTTC. The encoded protein is CATSGAGAGETQYF.

This clone has a single count. The CDR3 region has the DNA TGTGCCAGCAGTTACTCGAGAGAGACCCAGTACTTC. Translated, it gives CASSYSRETQYF. The chain carries TRBV6-2 or TRBV6-3 and TRBJ2-5; D gene ambiguous. Germline V gene lookup returns CDR1 MNHEY and CDR2 SVGEGT. V dropped 0 bases and J dropped 4 bases, with 3 bases sitting between them. The CDR3 is made up of 12 amino acids.

V usage is TRBV11-2 and J usage is TRBJ2-7; D is ambiguous. The CDR3 is 12 amino acids. V gave up 7 bases and J gave up 9 bases, with 16 bases separating them. Germline values: CDR1 SGHAT, CDR2 FQNNGV. The CDR3 here is CASTLDPGRQYF. The CDR3 nucleotides are TGTGCCAGCACCTTGGACCCAGGTCGGCAGTACTTC.

The J gene is TRBJ2-1, the V gene TRBV4-1; tentatively, D is TRBD1 (6 bases). The CDR3 length is 15 residues. CDR1 and CDR2 (germline): MGHRA, YSYEKL. Trimming took off 6 bases at V and 0 bases at J, with 12 bases between the two ends. DNA of the CDR3: TGCGCCAGCAGTCGGACAGAGAGCTCCTACAATGAGCAGTTCTTC. Encoded protein: CASSRTESSYNEQFF.

This sequence joins TRBV5-1 and TRBJ1-4; perhaps TRBD1 as D (6 bases). CDR1 SGHRS and CDR2 YFSETQ come from the germline V gene. The CDR3 loop spans 14 amino acids. The V and J ends lost 3 bases and 7 bases respectively, with 13 bases between them. DNA of the CDR3: TGCGCCAGCAGCTCGCAGGGGACGGGTGAAAAACTGTTTTTT. It is translated as CASSSQGTGEKLFF.

This clone occurred a few times. The chain couples TRBV5-4 to TRBJ1-2; no firm D call. The V end lost 4 bases, the J end lost 8 bases, and 12 bases lay between the germline ends. Germline V gives CDR1 SGHNT, CDR2 YYREEE (reference sequence). CDR3 length: 12 amino acids. The CDR3 region is CASSGLSEGYTF. CDR3 sequence (DNA): TGTGCCAGCAGCGGACTATCAGAGGGCTACACCTTC.

The rearrangement uses TRBV12-3 or TRBV12-4 and TRBJ2-5; D uncertain. This CDR3 has 12 residues. V was shortened by 6 bases and J by 5 bases, with 10 bases between the two germline ends. The CDR3 loop is CASRIVGETQYF. CDR3 bases: TGTGCCAGCAGGATCGTCGGGGAGACCCAGTACTTC.

The rearrangement joins TRBV25-1 to TRBJ2-6; D remains ambiguous. The length of the CDR3 is 16 residues. CDR1 and CDR2 from the germline V gene are MGHDK and SYGVNS. Deletions cut 2 bases from V and 2 bases from J, with 10 bases between. DNA for the CDR3: TGTGCCAGCAGTGAAACAAGGGTACCTGGGGCCAACGTCCTGACTTTC. As protein: CASSETRVPGANVLTF.